This T cell receptor beta chain is drawn from a study of cytomegalovirus exposure and HLA in healthy donors. Nominally healthy donors were sampled, though unrecorded immune exposures were likely. Use of 60 Vbeta and 13 Jbeta primers characterized the PCR. The repertoire was sequenced with immunoSEQ multiplex PCR; TCRdb's copy has only in-frame clones and lacks some. Altogether around 230,000 clones are present, 85% being singletons, with the ten largest covering around 0.23%. J was trimmed by 3 bases and V by 7 bases; bases with no gene match: 10. The CDR3 sequence is 17 residues long. Germline V gene data show CDR1 as SNHLY and CDR2 as FYNNEI.

Material: PBMCs. V and J are TRBV2 and TRBJ2-3, with TRBD2 matching over 13 bases. This receptor was taken from a girl aged 2-15 years in good health and CMV-seronegative. Here the CDR3 reads CASKWVRLAGGTDTQYF. DNA for the CDR3: TGTGCCAGCAAGTGGGTCAGACTAGCGGGAGGTACAGATACGCAGTATTTT.